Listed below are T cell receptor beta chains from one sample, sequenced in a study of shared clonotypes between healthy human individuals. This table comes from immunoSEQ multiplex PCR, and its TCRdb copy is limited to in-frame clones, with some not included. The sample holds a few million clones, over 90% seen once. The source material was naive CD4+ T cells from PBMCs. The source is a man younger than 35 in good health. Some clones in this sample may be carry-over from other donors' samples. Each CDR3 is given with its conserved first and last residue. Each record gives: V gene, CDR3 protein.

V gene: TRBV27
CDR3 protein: CASSTGSYNEQFF

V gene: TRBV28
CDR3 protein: CASSSWTGGGNEQFF

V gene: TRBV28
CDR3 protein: CATGRESEQFF

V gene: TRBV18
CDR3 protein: CASSPPSGSMNTEAFF

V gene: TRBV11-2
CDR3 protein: CASSLEIGSATEAFF

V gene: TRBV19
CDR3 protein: CASSFWGSSSYNEQFF

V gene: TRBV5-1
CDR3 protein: CASTSLQGQGSNEQFF

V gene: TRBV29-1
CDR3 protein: CSGRDTGELFF

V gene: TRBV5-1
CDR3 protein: CASSPGTSGVIDTQYF

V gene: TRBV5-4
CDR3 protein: CASRVGTATDTQYF

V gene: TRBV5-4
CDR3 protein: CASSLEPGGSTEAFF

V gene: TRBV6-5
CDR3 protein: CASRPAVTEYNEQFF

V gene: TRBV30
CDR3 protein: CAWRTGGWYEQYF

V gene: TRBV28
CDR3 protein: CASSRRLAGVYNEQFF

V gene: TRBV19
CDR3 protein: CASNSRGAVFFTEAFF